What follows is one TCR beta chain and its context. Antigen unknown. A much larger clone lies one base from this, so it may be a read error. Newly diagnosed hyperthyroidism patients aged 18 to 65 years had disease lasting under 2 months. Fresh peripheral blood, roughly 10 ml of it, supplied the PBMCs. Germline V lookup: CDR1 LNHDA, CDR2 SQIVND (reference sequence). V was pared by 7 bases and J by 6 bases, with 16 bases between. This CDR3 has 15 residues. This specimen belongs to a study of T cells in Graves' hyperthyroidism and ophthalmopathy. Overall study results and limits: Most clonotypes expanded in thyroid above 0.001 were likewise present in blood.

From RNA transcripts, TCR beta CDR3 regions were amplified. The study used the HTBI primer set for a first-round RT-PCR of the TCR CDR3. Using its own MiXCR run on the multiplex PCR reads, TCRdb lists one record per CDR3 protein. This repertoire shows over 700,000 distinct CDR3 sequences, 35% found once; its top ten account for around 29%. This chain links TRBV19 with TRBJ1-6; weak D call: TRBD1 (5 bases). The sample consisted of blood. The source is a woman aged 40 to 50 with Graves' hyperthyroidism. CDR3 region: CASTSSGTANSPLHF. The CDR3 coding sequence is TGTGCCAGTACTTCTTCCGGGACGGCTAATTCACCCCTCCACTTT.